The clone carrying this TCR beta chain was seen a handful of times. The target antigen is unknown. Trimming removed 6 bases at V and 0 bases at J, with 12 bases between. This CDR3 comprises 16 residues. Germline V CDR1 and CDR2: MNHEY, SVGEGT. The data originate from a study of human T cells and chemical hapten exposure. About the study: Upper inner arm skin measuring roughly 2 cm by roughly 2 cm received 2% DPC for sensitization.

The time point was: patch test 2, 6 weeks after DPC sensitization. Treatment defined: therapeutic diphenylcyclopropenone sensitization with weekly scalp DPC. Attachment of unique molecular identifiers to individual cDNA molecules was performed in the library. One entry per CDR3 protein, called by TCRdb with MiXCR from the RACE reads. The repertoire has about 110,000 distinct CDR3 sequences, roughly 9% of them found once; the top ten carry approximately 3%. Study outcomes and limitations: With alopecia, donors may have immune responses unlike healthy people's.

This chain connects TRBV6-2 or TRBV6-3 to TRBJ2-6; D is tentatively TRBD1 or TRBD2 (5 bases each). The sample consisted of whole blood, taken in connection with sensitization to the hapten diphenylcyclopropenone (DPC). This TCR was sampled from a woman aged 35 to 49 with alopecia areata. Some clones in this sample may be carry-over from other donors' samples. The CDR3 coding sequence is TGTGCCAGCAGCCCCTGGGGGACCTCTGGGGCCAACGTCCTGACTTTC. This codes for CASSPWGTSGANVLTF.